The 20 T cell receptor beta chains presented below share a single source sample, sequenced in a study of T-cell memory formation after mild COVID-19 (TCRdb year 2021). The library came from 5' RACE. TCRdb records Illumina NovaSeq 6000 as the sequencer. TCRdb reprocessed the public reads (quality trimming at Q25 with fastp, clone calling with MiXCR) and kept in-frame beta chains. CDR3 protein sequences are deduplicated, and each keeps its most common genes and DNA. Across this sample there are around 130,000 distinct CDR3 sequences, with around a sixth seen only once. The ten largest clones capture about 15% of the sample. The sample taken for sequencing was PBMCs or a T cell subset sorted from them (not recorded which). The receptor set was obtained from an adult woman who had mild COVID-19 (a few samples of this study predate the infection). The sample titles of this study are shuffled in the database, so cell type and time point are left out; the donor was told from shared clones.

The chain carries TRBV12-3 or TRBV12-4 and TRBJ1-1; 9 bases map to TRBD1. With 5 bases clipped from V and 4 bases from J, the junction kept 8 bases outside the gene matches. The CDR3 contains 15 residues. The CDR3 protein is CASSTGGGVGTEAFF. The CDR3 DNA reads as TGTGCCAGCAGTACAGGGGGCGGGGTAGGCACTGAAGCTTTCTTT.

This clonotype has a handful of counts. This chain connects TRBV7-2 to TRBJ2-7; weak D call: TRBD2 (6 bases). Trimming pared 5 bases from V and 3 bases from J, leaving 17 bases between. The length of the CDR3 is 15 residues. Germline V gene sequence: CDR1 SGHTA, CDR2 FQGNSA. As DNA, the CDR3 is TGTGCCAGCAGCCTCGCAGGAGGGGCTAGCTACGAGCAGTACTTC. Translating it yields CASSLAGGASYEQYF.

This clonotype came up a few times. The V gene is TRBV5-1, the J gene TRBJ2-3; D perhaps matches TRBD2 (6 bases). The CDR3 sequence is 14 residues long. V was cut by 5 bases and J by 6 bases, with 16 bases left in between. CDR1 and CDR2 from the germline V gene are SGHRS and YFSETQ. The chain's CDR3 is CASRLYGGYDTQYF. The CDR3 bases are TGCGCCAGCAGGTTGTACGGGGGTTATGATACGCAGTATTTT.

V gene TRBV12-3 or TRBV12-4 combines with J gene TRBJ2-5, with 9 bases identical to TRBD1. The junction had 4 bases not matched to a gene; V was cut back by 6 bases and J by 2 bases. The CDR3 is made up of 14 amino acids. The CDR3 nucleotides read TGTGCCAGCAGCCCGGGACAGGGACAAGAGACCCAGTACTTC. Amino acid sequence: CASSPGQGQETQYF.

This clonotype appeared a few times. The chain employs TRBV9 and TRBJ2-2; 9 positions agree with TRBD2. This CDR3 is 15 amino acids long. Germline V lookup: CDR1 SGDLS, CDR2 YYNGEE. Trimming removed 0 bases from V and 6 bases from J; junction bases left unmatched: 3. The CDR3 nucleotides read TGTGCCAGCAGCGTAGGGGGACTAGCATCCGGGGAGCTGTTTTTT. Encoded protein: CASSVGGLASGELFF.

This clonotype was detected many times. CDR3 residues: CASSPTGGSSYNEQFF. CDR3 in DNA: TGTGCCAGCAGCCCCACTGGGGGGAGCTCCTACAATGAGCAGTTCTTC. This chain joins TRBV7-9 and TRBJ2-1; a weak D match, TRBD2 (6 bases). The germline gives CDR1 SEHNR, CDR2 FQNEAQ (reference sequence). The CDR3 covers 16 residues. V was shortened by 5 bases and J by 0 bases, with 14 bases between the two germline ends.

The chain employs TRBV6-6 and TRBJ2-3, with 8 bases matching TRBD2. The CDR3 runs 15 residues. CDR1 and CDR2 (germline): MNHNY, SVGAGI (reference sequence). The V and J ends lost 4 bases and 2 bases, in that order; junction bases with no gene match: 5. The DNA for the CDR3 is TGTGCCAGCAGTTCCTATAGCGGGGCCACAGATACGCAGTATTTT. Translation gives CASSSYSGATDTQYF.

The sample holds a few counts of this clonotype. V is TRBV27 and J is TRBJ2-7; no definite D call. Germline V gives CDR1 MNHEY, CDR2 SMNVEV (reference sequence). The germline V and J ends were trimmed by 1 base and 4 bases, with 11 bases remaining between them. The CDR3 is made up of 14 amino acids. CDR3 sequence: CASSLYGAGYEQYF. CDR3 DNA sequence: TGTGCCAGCAGTTTATATGGAGCTGGGTACGAGCAGTACTTC.

V is TRBV20-1 and J is TRBJ2-7; the D call may be TRBD1 or TRBD2 (5 bases each). Trimming removed 6 bases from V and 0 bases from J, with 12 bases in between. Germline values: CDR1 DFQATT, CDR2 SNEGSKA (reference sequence). The CDR3 runs to 13 residues. The CDR3 DNA reads TGCAGTGCCCCGGGGCCGAGCTCCTACGAGCAGTACTTC. Protein sequence: CSAPGPSSYEQYF.

The genes are TRBV25-1 and TRBJ2-5; no clear D. The CDR3 has 11 amino acids. V shed 8 bases and J shed 4 bases, with 8 bases lying between them. The germline V gene encodes CDR1 MGHDK and CDR2 SYGVNS. CDR3 DNA sequence: TGTGCCAGCCTCTGGCTAGAGACCCAGTACTTC. Translated, it gives CASLWLETQYF. The entire variable domain, with the rest obtained from reference TRBV25-1 and TRBJ2-5, is as follows: EADIYQTPRYLVIGTGKKITLECSQTMGHDKMYWYQQDPGMELHLIHYSYGVNSTEKGDLSSESTVSRIRTEHFPLTLESARPSHTSQYLCASLWLETQYFGPGTRLLVL.

The sample holds a few counts of this clonotype. V usage is TRBV13 and J usage is TRBJ2-5; 7 nucleotides agree with TRBD1. The trim removed 2 bases at V and 3 bases at J, leaving 3 bases unmatched. CDR1 is PRHDT, CDR2 FYEKMQ, per germline (reference sequence). CDR3 size: 14 residues. This CDR3 is CASSLRDRKETQYF. The CDR3 nucleotides are TGTGCCAGCAGCTTAAGGGACAGAAAAGAGACCCAGTACTTC. Full variable domain (missing parts from reference TRBV13 and TRBJ2-5): AAGVIQSPRHLIKEKRETATLKCYPIPRHDTVYWYQQGPGQDPQFLISFYEKMQSDKGSIPDRFSAQQFSDYHSELNMSSLELGDSALYFCASSLRDRKETQYFGPGTRLLVL.

The J gene is TRBJ1-1, the V gene TRBV5-1; TRBD1 agrees at 8 bases. V trimming: 4 bases; J trimming: 0 bases; junction bases outside the gene matches: 17. Per the germline V gene, CDR1 is SGHRS and CDR2 is YFSETQ. This CDR3 is built from 19 residues. The DNA for the CDR3 is TGCGCCAGCAGCCCCCGAAGGTCGGGACAGGTTTTCATGAACACTGAAGCTTTCTTT. As protein: CASSPRRSGQVFMNTEAFF.

The V call is TRBV5-1, the J call TRBJ1-2; D is undetermined. The CDR3 totals 15 residues. Germline assignment: CDR1 SGHRS and CDR2 YFSETQ. Trimming cost V 2 bases and J 4 bases, with 15 bases left between them. CDR3 nucleotides: TGCGCCAGCAGCTTCGACGGGCGGCAGTTCTATGGCTACACCTTC. Protein: CASSFDGRQFYGYTF.

The chain joins TRBV18 to TRBJ1-4; D is uncertain. The germline CDR1 and CDR2 sequences are KGHSH and LQKENI. The CDR3 covers 12 residues. Between the trimmed V and J ends, which lost 3 bases and 8 bases, there was a span of 7 bases. CDR3 nucleotides: TGTGCCAGCTCACCTAACCTCGAAAAACTGTTTTTT. It yields the protein CASSPNLEKLFF.

V and J are TRBV5-1 and TRBJ2-3; D is perhaps TRBD1 (6 bases). With 4 bases removed from V and 0 bases from J, the gap between germline ends came to 9 bases. The length of the CDR3 is 14 residues. The germline V gene has CDR1 SGHRS and CDR2 YFSETQ. This chain's CDR3 is CASSPGDSTDTQYF. The CDR3 DNA reads TGCGCCAGCAGCCCAGGGGATAGCACAGATACGCAGTATTTT. The variable domain in full, with the rest retrieved from reference TRBV5-1 and TRBJ2-3, is KAGVTQTPRYLIKTRGQQVTLSCSPISGHRSVSWYQQTPGQGLQFLFEYFSETQRNKGNFPGRFSGRQFSNSRSEMNVSTLELGDSALYLCASSPGDSTDTQYFGPGTRLTVL.

This clonotype was counted a few times. The V gene is TRBV24-1, the J gene TRBJ2-5; tentative D call: TRBD1 (6 bases). CDR1 is KGHDR, CDR2 SFDVKD, per germline. The CDR3 spans 14 residues. The V and J ends lost 6 bases and 4 bases respectively, with 14 bases between them. The CDR3 is CATSHGTTGETQYF. The CDR3 bases are TGTGCCACCAGTCATGGGACAACTGGAGAGACCCAGTACTTC.

A few counts support this clonotype. This chain joins TRBV4-1 and TRBJ2-3; 11 bases map to TRBD2. This CDR3 comprises 15 residues. CDR1 and CDR2 (germline): MGHRA, YSYEKL. The V gene end was trimmed by 0 bases and the J gene end by 6 bases; junction bases not matched to a gene: 2. This CDR3 is CASSQDSSGGDTQYF. The CDR3 DNA reads as TGCGCCAGCAGCCAAGACTCTAGCGGGGGGGATACGCAGTATTTT.

A few counts support this clonotype. The chain recombines TRBV11-2 with TRBJ2-4, with TRBD2 matching 8 bases. CDR3 length equals 13 residues. J lost 5 bases, V lost 4 bases, and 1 base had no gene match. Germline V gives CDR1 SGHAT, CDR2 FQNNGV. CDR3 sequence: CASSWGLENIQYF. The CDR3 DNA follows: TGTGCCAGCAGCTGGGGACTAGAAAACATTCAGTACTTC.

The V and J genes are TRBV7-9 and TRBJ1-1, with D unresolved. Germline V lookup: CDR1 SEHNR, CDR2 FQNEAQ (reference sequence). V lost 5 bases and J 4 bases, leaving 11 bases between the germline ends. CDR3 length equals 13 residues. This CDR3 reads CASSPQWGTEAFF. CDR3 bases: TGTGCCAGCAGCCCTCAGTGGGGCACTGAAGCTTTCTTT.

This clonotype was observed a handful of times. CDR3 bases: TGTGCCAGCCATATGGGTGGCGGGGAGCTGTTTTTT. Amino acids: CASHMGGGELFF. V gene TRBV2 combines with J gene TRBJ2-2; D remains unclear. CDR1 and CDR2 from the germline V gene are SNHLY and FYNNEI. Trimming took off 8 bases at V and 7 bases at J, with 11 bases between the two ends. The CDR3 has 12 residues. Full variable domain (rest looked up from reference TRBV2 and TRBJ2-2): EPEVTQTPSHQVTQMGQEVILRCVPISNHLYFYWYRQILGQKVEFLVSFYNNEISEKSEIFDDQFSVERPDGSNFTLKIRSTKLEDSAMYFCASHMGGGELFFGEGSRLTVL.